These 19 T cell receptor beta chains were sequenced from one sample in a study of cytotoxic CD8 clonotypes in ibrutinib-treated CLL. TCRdb's table, derived via immunoSEQ multiplex PCR, lists solely in-frame clones and lacks some. The sample has approximately 160,000 clones, around nine tenths seen once. The specimen was PBMCs, collected at disease progression, from a patient treated with ibrutinib. The receptors were gathered from a human donor with chronic lymphocytic leukemia.

The rearrangement joins TRBV30 to TRBJ1-1, with D possibly matching TRBD1 (6 bases). The germline V gene has CDR1 GTSNPN and CDR2 SVGIG (reference sequence). This CDR3 is built from 15 residues. V was trimmed by 5 bases and J by 0 bases, leaving 16 bases between them. CDR3 nucleotides: TGTGCCTGGGGGGGACCTCAGGGGATGAACACTGAAGCTTTCTTT. Its protein is CAWGGPQGMNTEAFF.

V gene TRBV7-9 combines with J gene TRBJ2-7; no definite D call. Germline values: CDR1 SEHNR, CDR2 FQNEAQ (reference sequence). Trimming removed 0 bases at V and 3 bases at J, with 15 bases between. This CDR3 spans 16 amino acids. In DNA, the CDR3 is TGTGCCAGCAGCTTAGCTGGGGTAGGAATGGGCTACGAGCAGTACTTC. Amino acids: CASSLAGVGMGYEQYF.

This clone was detected only a few times. The gene calls are TRBV19 and TRBJ2-7, with D possibly called TRBD1 or TRBD2 (7 bases each). The germline V gene has CDR1 LNHDA and CDR2 SQIVND (reference sequence). The CDR3 spans 15 residues. Between the trimmed V and J ends, which lost 3 bases and 3 bases, there was a span of 15 bases. This CDR3 is CASSMTSRGGYEQYF. CDR3 sequence (DNA): TGTGCCAGTAGTATGACGTCCAGGGGGGGCTACGAGCAGTACTTC.

CDR3 nucleotides: TGTGCCAGCAGCGGCGCTAGCGGTAGCACAGATACGCAGTATTTT. Protein product: CASSGASGSTDTQYF. The chain links TRBV11-2 to TRBJ2-3; the match to TRBD2 covers 7 bases. V trimming: 5 bases; J trimming: 0 bases; junction bases outside the gene matches: 5. Germline V gene sequence: CDR1 SGHAT, CDR2 FQNNGV. The CDR3 totals 15 residues. The full variable domain, rest sourced from reference TRBV11-2 and TRBJ2-3, is EAGVAQSPRYKIIEKRQSVAFWCNPISGHATLYWYQQILGQGPKLLIQFQNNGVVDDSQLPKDRFSAERLKGVDSTLKIQPAKLEDSAVYLCASSGASGSTDTQYFGPGTRLTVL.

This clone was recorded once. This chain uses TRBV7-9 with TRBJ2-7, with 7 bases that match TRBD1. The ends lost 1 base at V and 6 bases at J; junction bases unmatched: 6. CDR3 length: 14 residues. Per the germline V gene, CDR1 is SEHNR and CDR2 is FQNEAQ (reference sequence). Here the CDR3 DNA reads TGTGCCAGCAGCTTAGGGCAGGGGGTTTCCGAGCAGTACTTC. This encodes CASSLGQGVSEQYF.

The chain has TRBV14 and TRBJ2-5, with D unresolved. The CDR3 extends over 11 amino acids. Trimming left V 8 bases short and J 5 bases short, with 9 bases between. CDR1 SGHDN and CDR2 FVKESK come from the germline V gene. CDR3 region: CASGPLETQYF. Written as DNA, the CDR3 is TGTGCCAGCGGCCCGTTGGAGACCCAGTACTTC.

The V and J genes are TRBV19 and TRBJ2-5, with D perhaps given as TRBD1 or TRBD2 (6 bases each). The V end lost 5 bases, the J end lost 4 bases, and 17 bases lay between the germline ends. This CDR3 has 15 residues. CDR1 and CDR2 from the germline V gene are LNHDA and SQIVND (reference sequence). The CDR3: CASSSRGGFSETQYF. CDR3 DNA sequence: TGTGCCAGTAGTTCAAGAGGGGGGTTCTCAGAGACCCAGTACTTC.

The V gene is TRBV6-1, the J gene TRBJ2-1, with TRBD2 matching 14 bases. V lost 5 bases, J lost 12 bases, and 6 bases stayed unmatched. Germline lookup yields CDR1 MNHNS and CDR2 SASEGT. The CDR3 is 14 residues long. The CDR3 spells CASSLGTSGSRQFF. CDR3 bases: TGTGCCAGCAGTTTGGGGACTAGCGGGAGCAGGCAGTTCTTC.

The table lists this clone with a count of one. The chain employs TRBV28 and TRBJ1-1, with a tentative D call TRBD1 (6 bases). This CDR3 region has 15 residues. Germline CDR1 is MDHEN and CDR2 is SYDVKM. V dropped 2 bases and J dropped 4 bases, with 14 bases sitting between them. The chain's CDR3 is CASSLRAGAGTEAFF. The CDR3 region has the DNA TGTGCCAGCAGTTTAAGGGCAGGGGCTGGCACTGAAGCTTTCTTT.

J is TRBJ2-7 and V is TRBV15; TRBD1 or TRBD2 may be the D gene (5 bases each). The CDR3 runs 16 residues. The V end lost 3 bases, the J end lost 7 bases, and 22 bases lay between the germline ends. Germline lookup yields CDR1 LNHNV and CDR2 YYDKDF (reference sequence). The CDR3 sequence: CATSSKPGGGGREQYF. In DNA, the CDR3 is TGTGCCACCAGCAGCAAACCAGGTGGTGGGGGTCGGGAGCAGTACTTC.

The chain combines TRBV11-2 with TRBJ2-3; D is perhaps TRBD2 (5 bases). The CDR3 runs to 18 residues. The germline CDR1 and CDR2 sequences are SGHAT and FQNNGV. V lost 4 bases and J lost 2, with 22 bases in between. CDR3 loop: CASSSVGLKERNTDTQYF. The CDR3 nucleotides are TGTGCCAGCAGCTCCGTGGGGTTAAAGGAGCGGAACACAGATACGCAGTATTTT.

This chain connects TRBV4-1 to TRBJ2-4; 9 bases line up with TRBD2. This CDR3 contains 15 residues. With V trimmed by 4 bases and J by 7 bases, 8 bases remained unmatched. CDR1 is MGHRA, CDR2 YSYEKL, per germline. CDR3 DNA sequence: TGCGCCAGCAGCCGCTCTAGCGGGGAAATTAACATTCAGTACTTC. Translation: CASSRSSGEINIQYF.

This clone turned up a few times. The rearrangement links TRBV4-2 to TRBJ2-1; D unresolved. This CDR3 is 16 amino acids long. The V gene's germline CDR1 is LGHNA and CDR2 YNFKEQ. The V end lost 0 bases, the J end lost 3 bases, and 12 bases lay between the germline ends. CDR3 loop: CASSQDWAINYNEQFF. DNA of the CDR3: TGTGCCAGCAGCCAAGATTGGGCTATTAACTACAATGAGCAGTTCTTC.

The chain links TRBV5-6 to TRBJ1-4; the D is unclear. Germline loops: CDR1 SGHDT, CDR2 YYEEEE. The CDR3 is made up of 15 amino acids. Trimming took off 3 bases at V and 4 bases at J, with 13 bases between the two ends. CDR3 bases: TGTGCCAGCAGCTCGACACTGAGCTTTAATGAAAAACTGTTTTTT. Its translation: CASSSTLSFNEKLFF.

The chain combines TRBV19 with TRBJ2-7, with D maybe TRBD1 (5 bases). CDR3 length: 16 amino acids. V shed 9 bases and J shed 0 bases, with 21 bases lying between them. Germline CDR1 reads LNHDA; CDR2 reads SQIVND (reference sequence). The DNA for the CDR3 is TGTGCCAGCAAACTTTCTGGGGCAGGTGCCTCCTACGAGCAGTACTTC. It yields the protein CASKLSGAGASYEQYF.

This rearrangement joins TRBV6-1 to TRBJ1-5, with D maybe TRBD1 (6 bases). The CDR3 is 14 amino acids. Trimming pared 6 bases from V and 6 bases from J, leaving 15 bases between. In germline, CDR1 is MNHNS, CDR2 SASEGT. CDR3 in amino acids: CASRPTGYGQPQHF. The DNA of the CDR3 is TGTGCCAGCAGGCCCACAGGGTACGGTCAGCCCCAGCATTTT.

The chain recombines TRBV30 with TRBJ2-2, with 7 nucleotides matching TRBD2. V shed 1 base, J shed 8 bases, and the junction held 13 bases outside the gene matches. The CDR3 covers 16 residues. CDR1 and CDR2 (germline): GTSNPN, SVGIG (reference sequence). The DNA of the CDR3 is TGTGCCTGGAGTGCAGCCCTGGCGGGAGAGTCTGGGGAGCTGTTTTTT. The encoded protein is CAWSAALAGESGELFF. The complete variable domain, with remaining parts taken from reference TRBV30 and TRBJ2-2, reads SQTIHQWPATLVQPVGSPLSLECTVEGTSNPNLYWYRQAAGRGLQLLFYSVGIGQISSEVPQNLSASRPQDRQFILSSKKLLLSDSGFYLCAWSAALAGESGELFFGEGSRLTVL.

This clone was counted a few times. This chain links TRBV19 with TRBJ2-1, with D possibly matching TRBD2 (5 bases). Trimming shortened V by 5 bases and J by 1 base, and 9 bases separated the two germline ends. The CDR3 is 14 amino acids. Germline CDR1 and CDR2: LNHDA and SQIVND (reference sequence). CDR3 nucleotides: TGTGCCAGTAGTGGAGGAGCGTCCTACAATGAGCAGTTCTTC. It is translated as CASSGGASYNEQFF.

This clone was found once. The chain uses TRBV11-2 and TRBJ2-1; D is ambiguous. This CDR3 comprises 15 residues. Germline V lookup: CDR1 SGHAT, CDR2 FQNNGV. V lost 0 bases to trimming and J lost 5 bases, with 11 bases between them. The CDR3 loop reads CASSLDGFPNNEQFF. Here the CDR3 DNA reads TGTGCCAGCAGCTTAGACGGATTCCCGAACAATGAGCAGTTCTTC.